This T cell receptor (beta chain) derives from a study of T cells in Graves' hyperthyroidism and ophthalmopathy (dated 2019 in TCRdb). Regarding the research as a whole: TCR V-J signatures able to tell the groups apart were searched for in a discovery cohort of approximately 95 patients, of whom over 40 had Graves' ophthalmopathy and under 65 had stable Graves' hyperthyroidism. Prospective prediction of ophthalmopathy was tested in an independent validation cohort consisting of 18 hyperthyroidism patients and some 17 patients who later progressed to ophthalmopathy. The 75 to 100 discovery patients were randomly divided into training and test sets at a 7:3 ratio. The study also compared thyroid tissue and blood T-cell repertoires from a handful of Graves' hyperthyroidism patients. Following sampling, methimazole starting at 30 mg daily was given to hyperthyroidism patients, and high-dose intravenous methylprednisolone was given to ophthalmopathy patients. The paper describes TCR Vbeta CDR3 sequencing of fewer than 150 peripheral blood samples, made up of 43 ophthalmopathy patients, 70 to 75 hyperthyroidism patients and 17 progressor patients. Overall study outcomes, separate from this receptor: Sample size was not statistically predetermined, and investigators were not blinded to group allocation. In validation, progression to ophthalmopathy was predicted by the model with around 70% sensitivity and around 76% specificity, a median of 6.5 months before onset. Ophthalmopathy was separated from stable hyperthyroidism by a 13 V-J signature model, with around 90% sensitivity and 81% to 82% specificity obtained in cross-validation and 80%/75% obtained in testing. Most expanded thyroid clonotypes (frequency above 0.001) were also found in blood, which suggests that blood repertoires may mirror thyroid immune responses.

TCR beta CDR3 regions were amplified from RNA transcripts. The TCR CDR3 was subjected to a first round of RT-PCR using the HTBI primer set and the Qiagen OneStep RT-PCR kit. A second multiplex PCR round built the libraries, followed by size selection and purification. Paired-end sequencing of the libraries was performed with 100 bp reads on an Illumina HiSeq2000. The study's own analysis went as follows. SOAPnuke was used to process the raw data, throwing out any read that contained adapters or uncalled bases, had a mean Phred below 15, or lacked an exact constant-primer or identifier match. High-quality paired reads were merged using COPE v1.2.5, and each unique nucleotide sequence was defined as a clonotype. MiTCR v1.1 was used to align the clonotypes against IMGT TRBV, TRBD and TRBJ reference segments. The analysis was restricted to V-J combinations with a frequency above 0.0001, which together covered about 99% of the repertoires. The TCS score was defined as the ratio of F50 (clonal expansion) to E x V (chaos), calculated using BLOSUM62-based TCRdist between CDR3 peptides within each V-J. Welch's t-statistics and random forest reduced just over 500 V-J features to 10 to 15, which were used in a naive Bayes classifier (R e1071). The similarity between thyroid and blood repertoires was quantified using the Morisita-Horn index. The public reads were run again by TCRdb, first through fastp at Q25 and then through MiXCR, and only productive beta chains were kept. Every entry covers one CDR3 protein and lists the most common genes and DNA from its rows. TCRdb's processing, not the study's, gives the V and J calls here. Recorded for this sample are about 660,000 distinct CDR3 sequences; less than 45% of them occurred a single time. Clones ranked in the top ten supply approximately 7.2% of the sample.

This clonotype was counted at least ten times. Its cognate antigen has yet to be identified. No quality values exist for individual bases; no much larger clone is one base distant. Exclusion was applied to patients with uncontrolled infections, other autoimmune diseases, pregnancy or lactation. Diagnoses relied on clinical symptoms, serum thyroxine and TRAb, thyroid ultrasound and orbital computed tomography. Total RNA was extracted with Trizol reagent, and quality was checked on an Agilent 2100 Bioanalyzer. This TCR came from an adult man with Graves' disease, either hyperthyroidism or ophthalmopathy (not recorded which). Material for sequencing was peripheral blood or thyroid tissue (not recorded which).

The DNA sequence follows: TGTGCCAGCAGCCTAAGACAGGGGGCATATTACGAGCAGTACTTC. Protein translation: CASSLRQGAYYEQYF. The chain links TRBV25-1 with TRBJ2-7; TRBD1 agrees with 10 junctional bases. Reading from cysteine to phenylalanine, the CDR3 counts 15 amino acids. Only the CDR3 portion is preserved as DNA: 45 bases, with reading frame beginning at the first base. The junction shows trimming of 6 bases on V and 4 bases on J, and the gene matches do not reach 9 bases of it. CDR1 and CDR2, per the germline V gene, are MGHDK and SYGVNS.